This is a list of T cell receptor beta chains from one sample in a study of blood T cells in healthy people across ages. TCRdb passed the 5' RACE reads through MiXCR, listing each CDR3 protein once. The sample comprises some 1.1 million distinct CDR3 sequences, roughly two fifths of which are singletons, and about an eighth rests with the top ten. The sequenced material came from blood. The receptors stem from a man aged 18-30 years in good health. Both conserved end residues are part of each CDR3. A D gene is named only where the DNA matches it firmly. Only some rows state a clone size, as once, few, many or a class for expanded clones.

d_call: TRBD2; clone_size: many; cdr3_length: 13; j_call: TRBJ2-7; v_call: TRBV12-3/TRBV12-4; cdr3_nt: TGTGCCAGCAGCGGGGGGAGCTCCTACGAGCAGTACTTC; cdr3_aa: CASSGGSSYEQYF
d_call: -; clone_size: few; cdr3_length: 12; j_call: TRBJ2-3; v_call: TRBV20-1; cdr3_nt: TGCAGTGCTGGGCAGCCCGCGGATACGCAGTATTTT; cdr3_aa: CSAGQPADTQYF
d_call: -; clone_size: -; cdr3_length: 13; j_call: TRBJ2-1; v_call: TRBV12-5; cdr3_nt: TGTGCTAGTGGTTTGGGCGACTACAATGAGCAGTTCTTC; cdr3_aa: CASGLGDYNEQFF
d_call: -; clone_size: -; cdr3_length: 13; j_call: TRBJ2-7; v_call: TRBV6-1; cdr3_nt: TGTGCCAGCAGTGAACAGGCCCTAAATGAGCAGTACTTC; cdr3_aa: CASSEQALNEQYF
d_call: TRBD1; clone_size: -; cdr3_length: 14; j_call: TRBJ2-1; v_call: TRBV20-1; cdr3_nt: TGCAGTGCCGCGACAGGGGGGATTGGGAATGAGCAGTTCTTC; cdr3_aa: CSAATGGIGNEQFF
d_call: -; clone_size: -; cdr3_length: 16; j_call: TRBJ2-3; v_call: TRBV10-3; cdr3_nt: TGTGCCATCAGTGAGTCAGAGGGGGTAGGAACAGATACGCAGTATTTT; cdr3_aa: CAISESEGVGTDTQYF
d_call: TRBD1; clone_size: many; cdr3_length: 15; j_call: TRBJ2-1; v_call: TRBV4-3; cdr3_nt: TGCGCCAGCAGCCAAGACGGGACAGCCTACAATGAGCAGTTCTTC; cdr3_aa: CASSQDGTAYNEQFF
d_call: -; clone_size: -; cdr3_length: 14; j_call: TRBJ1-5; v_call: TRBV7-2; cdr3_nt: TGTGCCAGCAGCCTCGTGGGGAGTTGGCAGCCCCAGCATTTT; cdr3_aa: CASSLVGSWQPQHF
d_call: -; clone_size: -; cdr3_length: 16; j_call: TRBJ1-1; v_call: TRBV10-3; cdr3_nt: TGTGCCATCAGTAAGGCCAGGGTAGGCGGGACCACTGAAGCTTTCTTT; cdr3_aa: CAISKARVGGTTEAFF
d_call: -; clone_size: -; cdr3_length: 13; j_call: TRBJ2-1; v_call: TRBV6-5; cdr3_nt: TGTGCCAGCAGTACCAAGCAGAACAATGAGCAGTTCTTC; cdr3_aa: CASSTKQNNEQFF
d_call: TRBD1; clone_size: -; cdr3_length: 15; j_call: TRBJ1-4; v_call: TRBV29-1; cdr3_nt: TGCAGCGTTGTGAGGCTACAGGGGGCGAGGGAAAAACTGTTTTTT; cdr3_aa: CSVVRLQGAREKLFF
d_call: TRBD2; clone_size: -; cdr3_length: 15; j_call: TRBJ2-3; v_call: TRBV5-1; cdr3_nt: TGCGCCAGCAGCGAAGCTAGCGGAAGCACAGATACGCAGTATTTT; cdr3_aa: CASSEASGSTDTQYF
d_call: -; clone_size: -; cdr3_length: 15; j_call: TRBJ1-5; v_call: TRBV7-2; cdr3_nt: TGTGCCAGCGGCCCCATAGACAGTAGCAATCAGCCCCAGCATTTT; cdr3_aa: CASGPIDSSNQPQHF
d_call: TRBD1; clone_size: few; cdr3_length: 17; j_call: TRBJ1-4; v_call: TRBV20-1; cdr3_nt: TGCAGTGCTAGAGCCTACCTCGGACAGGGTGGTAATGAAAAACTGTTTTTT; cdr3_aa: CSARAYLGQGGNEKLFF
d_call: TRBD1; clone_size: few; cdr3_length: 15; j_call: TRBJ1-6; v_call: TRBV9; cdr3_nt: TGTGCCAGCGGCCCTCTACAGGGGGCGAATTCACCCCTCCACTTT; cdr3_aa: CASGPLQGANSPLHF
d_call: -; clone_size: few; cdr3_length: 17; j_call: TRBJ2-2; v_call: TRBV3-1; cdr3_nt: TGTGCCAGCAGCCAAGAGACTGGTGGCGGTAACACCGGGGAGCTGTTTTTT; cdr3_aa: CASSQETGGGNTGELFF
d_call: -; clone_size: -; cdr3_length: 13; j_call: TRBJ2-5; v_call: TRBV20-1; cdr3_nt: TGCAGTGCCGTCCCGGGACGCCAAAAGACCCAGTACTTC; cdr3_aa: CSAVPGRQKTQYF
d_call: TRBD2; clone_size: -; cdr3_length: 18; j_call: TRBJ2-1; v_call: TRBV2; cdr3_nt: TGTGCCAGCAGTGAGACCGACCATTTAGCGGGGGGCGACAATGAGCAGTTCTTC; cdr3_aa: CASSETDHLAGGDNEQFF
d_call: -; clone_size: -; cdr3_length: 13; j_call: TRBJ2-3; v_call: TRBV6-5; cdr3_nt: TGTGCCAGCAGGATCCAGGGTTCAGTTACGCAGTATTTT; cdr3_aa: CASRIQGSVTQYF
d_call: -; clone_size: few; cdr3_length: 14; j_call: TRBJ2-3; v_call: TRBV12-3/TRBV12-4; cdr3_nt: TGTGCCAGCAGTCCGATAGGGGGTGCAGATACGCAGTATTTT; cdr3_aa: CASSPIGGADTQYF
d_call: -; clone_size: many; cdr3_length: 16; j_call: TRBJ1-2; v_call: TRBV7-9; cdr3_nt: TGTGCCAGCAGCTTAGCGGTCGGGACACCAAACTATGGCTACACCTTC; cdr3_aa: CASSLAVGTPNYGYTF
d_call: TRBD2; clone_size: few; cdr3_length: 14; j_call: TRBJ2-1; v_call: TRBV20-1; cdr3_nt: TGCAGTGCGTCCGGGACTAGCGCCGTCAATGAGCAGTTCTTC; cdr3_aa: CSASGTSAVNEQFF
d_call: -; clone_size: few; cdr3_length: 12; j_call: TRBJ2-5; v_call: TRBV20-1; cdr3_nt: TGCAGTGCTCCTGTAGCAAAAGGGACCCAGTACTTC; cdr3_aa: CSAPVAKGTQYF
d_call: TRBD1; clone_size: -; cdr3_length: 17; j_call: TRBJ2-1; v_call: TRBV10-3; cdr3_nt: TGTGCCATCAGTGGAGCGGCGGGGACAGGGTACTACAATGAGCAGTTCTTC; cdr3_aa: CAISGAAGTGYYNEQFF
d_call: -; clone_size: -; cdr3_length: 15; j_call: TRBJ2-4; v_call: TRBV7-2; cdr3_nt: TGTGCCAGCAGCTTAGCATCCGGGTTCGAAAACATTCAGTACTTC; cdr3_aa: CASSLASGFENIQYF
d_call: -; clone_size: -; cdr3_length: 15; j_call: TRBJ1-4; v_call: TRBV7-9; cdr3_nt: TGTGCCAGCAGCCGTCCCTCGGGACACCCAGAAAAACTGTTTTTT; cdr3_aa: CASSRPSGHPEKLFF
d_call: -; clone_size: few; cdr3_length: 15; j_call: TRBJ1-2; v_call: TRBV7-9; cdr3_nt: TGTGCCAGCAGCTTAGATACAGTTCTTAACTATGGCTACACCTTC; cdr3_aa: CASSLDTVLNYGYTF
d_call: -; clone_size: -; cdr3_length: 14; j_call: TRBJ1-3; v_call: TRBV20-1; cdr3_nt: TGCAGTGCTAAACAGGGAGCTTATGGAAACACCATATATTTT; cdr3_aa: CSAKQGAYGNTIYF
d_call: -; clone_size: -; cdr3_length: 14; j_call: TRBJ1-5; v_call: TRBV6-6; cdr3_nt: TGTGCCACCAAGGCGGGGGTTAGCAATCAGCCCCAGCATTTT; cdr3_aa: CATKAGVSNQPQHF
d_call: -; clone_size: -; cdr3_length: 14; j_call: TRBJ2-2; v_call: TRBV3-1; cdr3_nt: TGTGCCACAGGGGCCCATGCGAACACCGGGGAGCTGTTTTTT; cdr3_aa: CATGAHANTGELFF
d_call: -; clone_size: few; cdr3_length: 14; j_call: TRBJ1-1; v_call: TRBV20-1; cdr3_nt: TGCAGTGCTAGAACACTGAACCCGAACACTGAAGCTTTCTTT; cdr3_aa: CSARTLNPNTEAFF
d_call: -; clone_size: -; cdr3_length: 14; j_call: TRBJ1-2; v_call: TRBV4-1; cdr3_nt: TGCGCCAGCAGCCAAATCACGGCTAACTATGGCTACACCTTC; cdr3_aa: CASSQITANYGYTF
d_call: -; clone_size: many; cdr3_length: 14; j_call: TRBJ2-3; v_call: TRBV12-3/TRBV12-4; cdr3_nt: TGTGCCAGCAGTTATCGCGGGAGCACAGATACGCAGTATTTT; cdr3_aa: CASSYRGSTDTQYF
d_call: TRBD1; clone_size: -; cdr3_length: 18; j_call: TRBJ2-7; v_call: TRBV3-1; cdr3_nt: TGTGCCAGCAGCCAAGTATCCCGGGACAGGGGTTCCTACAATGAGCAGTACTTC; cdr3_aa: CASSQVSRDRGSYNEQYF
d_call: -; clone_size: few; cdr3_length: 16; j_call: TRBJ2-7; v_call: TRBV7-6; cdr3_nt: TGTGCCAGCAGCCTTAGGACACCCACCGAGTCCTACGAGCAGTACTTC; cdr3_aa: CASSLRTPTESYEQYF
d_call: TRBD2; clone_size: -; cdr3_length: 16; j_call: TRBJ2-1; v_call: TRBV14; cdr3_nt: TGTGCCAGCAGCCTTCAGCGGGGGCCTCCTTACAATGAGCAGTTCTTC; cdr3_aa: CASSLQRGPPYNEQFF
d_call: -; clone_size: -; cdr3_length: 15; j_call: TRBJ2-7; v_call: TRBV10-3; cdr3_nt: TGTGCCATCAGTGAGTCCCCCTCTGGTGGGGTTGAGCAGTACTTC; cdr3_aa: CAISESPSGGVEQYF
d_call: -; clone_size: -; cdr3_length: 14; j_call: TRBJ2-3; v_call: TRBV29-1; cdr3_nt: TGCAGCGTTGGCCGGCGAGACAGGACAGATACGCAGTATTTT; cdr3_aa: CSVGRRDRTDTQYF
d_call: TRBD1; clone_size: -; cdr3_length: 14; j_call: TRBJ1-1; v_call: TRBV20-1; cdr3_nt: TGCAGTGCTAGGGGGGACAGGGGGGACACTGAAGCTTTCTTT; cdr3_aa: CSARGDRGDTEAFF